Listed here are 15 T cell receptor beta chains from one sample, sequenced in a study of T cells in Graves' hyperthyroidism and ophthalmopathy. The investigators amplified TCR beta CDR3 regions from RNA transcripts. HTBI primers were employed in a first-round RT-PCR of the TCR CDR3. TCRdb reprocessed the multiplex PCR reads via MiXCR and lists one record per CDR3 protein. This table holds roughly 180,000 distinct CDR3 sequences, roughly 9.4% found once. The sample comprised blood. Every receptor here comes from a woman aged 18 to 35 with Graves' hyperthyroidism that later progressed to Graves' ophthalmopathy.

This clonotype appeared many times. The V call is TRBV6-4, the J call TRBJ2-3; D may be TRBD1 (5 bases). This CDR3 comprises 14 residues. Per the germline V gene, CDR1 is MRHNA and CDR2 is SNTAGT. V lost 2 bases and J 2 bases, leaving 8 bases between the germline ends. CDR3 in amino acids: CASSDGGATDTQYF. CDR3 nucleotide sequence: TGTGCCAGCAGTGACGGTGGGGCCACAGATACGCAGTATTTT.

At least ten counts were recorded for this clonotype. V is TRBV7-9 and J is TRBJ1-1; 7 nucleotides match TRBD1. V lost 8 bases and J lost 0; bases outside the gene matches: 3. This CDR3 region has 13 residues. The germline CDR1 and CDR2 sequences are SEHNR and FQNEAQ (reference sequence). CDR3 DNA: TGTGCCAGCTTTACAGGGGTGAACACTGAAGCTTTCTTT. It encodes CASFTGVNTEAFF.

The chain is built from TRBV7-9 and TRBJ2-1; 8 nucleotides agree with TRBD2. CDR3 length: 16 residues. Germline CDR1 is SEHNR and CDR2 is FQNEAQ (reference sequence). V shed 1 base, J shed 5 bases, and the junction held 7 bases outside the gene matches. The CDR3 loop reads CASSLDVSGAHNEQFF. In DNA form, the CDR3 reads TGTGCCAGCAGCTTAGATGTTAGCGGGGCCCACAATGAGCAGTTCTTC. Based on the CDR3 plus reference TRBV7-9 and TRBJ2-1, the full variable domain is DTGVSQNPRHKITKRGQNVTFRCDPISEHNRLYWYRQTLGQGPEFLTYFQNEAQLEKSRLLSDRFSAERPKGSFSTLEIQRTEQGDSAMYLCASSLDVSGAHNEQFFGPGTRLTVL.

This clonotype was detected many times. The chain recombines TRBV5-1 with TRBJ1-3, with a tentative D call TRBD1 (5 bases). The germline gives CDR1 SGHRS, CDR2 YFSETQ. The CDR3 covers 14 residues. Between the trimmed V and J ends, which lost 4 bases and 4 bases, there was a span of 12 bases. CDR3 amino acids: CASSPGTIGNTIYF. In DNA, the CDR3 is TGCGCCAGCAGCCCCGGGACGATCGGAAACACCATATATTTT.

This clonotype was seen many times. The CDR3 sequence is CASKGPLHTEAFF. The DNA for the CDR3 is TGTGCCAGCAAGGGACCCCTTCACACTGAAGCTTTCTTT. The gene calls are TRBV6-1 and TRBJ1-1; D is perhaps TRBD1 (5 bases). V gave up 7 bases and J gave up 3 bases, with 12 bases separating them. The CDR3 spans 13 residues. The germline gives CDR1 MNHNS, CDR2 SASEGT.

This clonotype was observed a few times. The gene calls are TRBV6-1 and TRBJ1-1; D unresolved. This CDR3 is built from 13 residues. Germline values: CDR1 MNHNS, CDR2 SASEGT. V was clipped by 6 bases and J by 0 bases, with 8 bases between them. The CDR3 bases are TGTGCCAGCAGCTCAATGTTGAACACTGAAGCTTTCTTT. As protein: CASSSMLNTEAFF.

This clonotype appeared many times. The rearrangement uses TRBV28 and TRBJ2-5, with 7 bases identical to TRBD1. The V gene end was trimmed by 6 bases and the J gene end by 5 bases; junction bases not matched to a gene: 9. Germline values: CDR1 MDHEN, CDR2 SYDVKM. The CDR3 contains 14 residues. CDR3: CASSYGDRPETQYF. CDR3 nucleotides: TGTGCCAGCAGCTATGGGGACAGACCCGAGACCCAGTACTTC.

This chain's CDR3 is CASSRDRDNTGELFF. The CDR3 DNA is TGTGCCAGCAGCCGGGACAGGGATAACACCGGGGAGCTGTTTTTT. The rearrangement links TRBV7-3 to TRBJ2-2; 9 bases are shared with TRBD1. This CDR3 region has 15 residues. Germline trimming cut 5 bases from V and 2 bases from J; bases unmatched to any gene: 3. Germline CDR1 is SGHTA and CDR2 is FQGTGA.

This clonotype was seen ten or more times. This chain joins TRBV30 and TRBJ1-5; D not resolved. Between the trimmed V and J ends, which lost 1 base and 3 bases, there was a span of 7 bases. Germline loops: CDR1 GTSNPN, CDR2 SVGIG (reference sequence). This CDR3 is built from 13 residues. The CDR3 DNA reads TGTGCCTGGAGTGCGGCAGACAATCAGCCCCAGCATTTT. Translation: CAWSAADNQPQHF.

Only a few counts were recorded for this clonotype. The chain uses TRBV20-1 and TRBJ1-1; the D is unclear. Germline V CDR1 and CDR2: DFQATT, SNEGSKA (reference sequence). The CDR3 sequence is 15 residues long. The ends were cut back, 0 bases at V and 0 bases at J, with 11 bases in the middle. CDR3 sequence (DNA): TGCAGTGCTAGAGATCTTCGCAGGCTGAACACTGAAGCTTTCTTT. This codes for CSARDLRRLNTEAFF.

This clonotype was seen more than once but under ten times. V usage is TRBV27 and J usage is TRBJ1-6; D possibly corresponds to TRBD1 (6 bases). This CDR3 comprises 15 residues. Germline assignment: CDR1 MNHEY and CDR2 SMNVEV (reference sequence). Trimming removed 4 bases from V and 6 bases from J, with 13 bases in between. The CDR3 is CASSSPGVGNSPLHF. The CDR3 DNA reads TGTGCCAGCAGTTCCCCAGGGGTTGGTAATTCACCCCTCCACTTT.

V and J are TRBV19 and TRBJ2-5; D may be TRBD2 (6 bases). Trimming took off 3 bases at V and 2 bases at J, with 13 bases between the two ends. This CDR3 spans 15 amino acids. Germline-derived CDR1 and CDR2 are LNHDA and SQIVND (reference sequence). CDR3 protein: CASSMGREMQETQYF. In nucleotides, the CDR3 is TGTGCCAGTAGTATGGGCCGGGAGATGCAAGAGACCCAGTACTTC.

This chain joins TRBV3-1 and TRBJ2-7; no firm D call. With 0 bases removed from V and 2 bases from J, the gap between germline ends came to 20 bases. The germline gives CDR1 LGHDT, CDR2 YNNKEL (reference sequence). The CDR3 has 18 residues. The DNA of the CDR3 is TGTGCCAGCAGCCAAGACCCCCCTACTTTCTCGAATACCTACGAGCAGTACTTC. Its protein is CASSQDPPTFSNTYEQYF.

This clonotype occurred a few times. J is TRBJ2-1 and V is TRBV6-1, with 7 bases that match TRBD2. Looked up from germline, CDR1 is MNHNS and CDR2 is SASEGT. J was trimmed by 5 bases and V by 3 bases; bases with no gene match: 1. The CDR3 sequence is 13 residues long. Here the CDR3 reads CASSERGNNEQFF. CDR3 bases: TGTGCCAGCAGTGAGCGGGGGAACAATGAGCAGTTCTTC.

This clonotype was recorded at least ten times. The rearrangement uses TRBV13 and TRBJ1-1; no clear D. CDR3 length: 15 residues. Germline CDR1 and CDR2: PRHDT and FYEKMQ (reference sequence). Trimming removed 0 bases from V and 0 bases from J, with 8 bases in between. The CDR3: CASSLGLKMNTEAFF. DNA for the CDR3: TGTGCCAGCAGCTTAGGGCTGAAAATGAACACTGAAGCTTTCTTT.